One sample yielded the 9 T cell receptor beta chains listed below, sequenced in a study of T cell repertoires in cytomegalovirus infection. No cognate antigen is known for these TCRs. TCRdb re-called the reads through MiXCR, storing one row per CDR3 protein. The sample has hundreds of thousands of distinct CDR3 sequences; about 29% are singletons. The input for sequencing was cultured PBMCs, taken from culture after CMV antigen stimulation. These receptors were obtained from a human donor in good health (CMV status not recorded). Some clones in this sample may be carry-over from other donors' samples.

This chain links TRBV10-3 with TRBJ2-7, with 11 bases aligning to TRBD2. Germline V gene lookup returns CDR1 ENHRY and CDR2 SYGVKD. The trim removed 3 bases at V and 2 bases at J, leaving 3 bases unmatched. The CDR3 is made up of 15 amino acids. DNA of the CDR3: TGTGCCATCAGTGAACTAGCGGGGGTAACCTACGAGCAGTACTTC. Residues: CAISELAGVTYEQYF.

This clonotype was counted at least ten times. The chain has TRBV11-2 and TRBJ2-3; D may be TRBD2 (6 bases). Germline V gene lookup returns CDR1 SGHAT and CDR2 FQNNGV. The V end was cut by 4 bases, the J end by 3 bases, with 14 bases between. The length of the CDR3 is 15 residues. This chain's CDR3 is CASSSPGGVTDTQYF. The CDR3 DNA follows: TGTGCCAGCAGCTCTCCGGGCGGGGTGACAGATACGCAGTATTTT.

The chain uses TRBV19 and TRBJ2-3, with 10 bases matching TRBD2. This CDR3 is built from 19 residues. Germline V gives CDR1 LNHDA, CDR2 SQIVND (reference sequence). Unmatched junction bases numbered 13, after V lost 2 bases and J lost 2 bases. CDR3 residues: CASSIRSGGGDRSTDTQYF. The DNA of the CDR3 is TGTGCCAGTAGTATAAGGAGCGGGGGGGGCGATCGCTCCACAGATACGCAGTATTTT.

This clonotype was seen more than once but under ten times. CDR3 residues: CAISGDYLYSNEQFF. The CDR3 DNA is TGTGCCATCAGTGGGGACTACCTTTATTCCAATGAGCAGTTCTTC. The chain links TRBV10-3 to TRBJ2-1; 7 bases match TRBD2. The CDR3 consists of 15 residues. Germline V gives CDR1 ENHRY, CDR2 SYGVKD. V shed 4 bases and J 6 bases; nucleotides not matched to a gene: 9.

This clonotype was observed a few times. The V call is TRBV7-8, the J call TRBJ2-5, with D hard to call. Deletions cut 1 base from V and 5 bases from J, with 8 bases between. Germline values: CDR1 SGHVS, CDR2 FQNEAQ. CDR3 length: 13 amino acids. The CDR3 bases are TGTGCCAGCAGCTTAGATATCAGTGAGACCCAGTACTTC. This sequence encodes CASSLDISETQYF.

The genes are TRBV6-4 and TRBJ2-7, with D unclear. Trimming stripped 4 bases from V and 3 bases from J, with 10 bases between. The CDR3 sequence is 13 residues long. The V gene's germline CDR1 is MRHNA and CDR2 SNTAGT. CDR3 sequence reads: CASSAEVGYEQYF. The DNA for the CDR3 is TGTGCCAGCAGTGCTGAGGTGGGCTACGAGCAGTACTTC.

The chain has TRBV7-4 and TRBJ2-1; no clear D gene. V was clipped by 3 bases and J by 7 bases, with 10 bases between them. The V gene's germline CDR1 is SGHVT and CDR2 SQSDAQ. This CDR3 region has 13 residues. The chain's CDR3 is CASSFGVSNEQFF. CDR3 DNA: TGTGCCAGCAGCTTTGGGGTTTCGAATGAGCAGTTCTTC. The entire variable domain, with the rest obtained from reference TRBV7-4 and TRBJ2-1, is as follows: GAGVSQSPRYKVAKRGRDVALRCDSISGHVTLYWYRQTLGQGSEVLTYSQSDAQRDKSGRPSGRFSAERPERSVSTLKIQRTEQGDSAVYLCASSFGVSNEQFFGPGTRLTVL.

The chain's CDR3 is CASRTGTGALYNQPQHF. For the CDR3, the DNA is TGTGCCAGCAGGACGGGGACAGGGGCGCTTTACAATCAGCCCCAGCATTTT. This chain uses TRBV2 with TRBJ1-5; 10 positions agree with TRBD1. The length of the CDR3 is 17 residues. V was pared by 6 bases and J by 3 bases, with 11 bases of the junction left unmatched. Germline CDR1 is SNHLY and CDR2 is FYNNEI. The complete variable domain, with remaining parts taken from reference TRBV2 and TRBJ1-5, reads EPEVTQTPSHQVTQMGQEVILRCVPISNHLYFYWYRQILGQKVEFLVSFYNNEISEKSEIFDDQFSVERPDGSNFTLKIRSTKLEDSAMYFCASRTGTGALYNQPQHFGDGTRLSIL.

This chain connects TRBV6-1 to TRBJ1-2; no clear D gene. From germline, CDR1 is MNHNS and CDR2 SASEGT. Trimming stripped 4 bases from V and 3 bases from J, with 27 bases between. This CDR3 is 19 amino acids long. CDR3 sequence (DNA): TGTGCCAGCAGTGCGATAACCGAACTGAGGCCGCTATCTGACTATGGCTACACCTTC. Amino acids: CASSAITELRPLSDYGYTF.